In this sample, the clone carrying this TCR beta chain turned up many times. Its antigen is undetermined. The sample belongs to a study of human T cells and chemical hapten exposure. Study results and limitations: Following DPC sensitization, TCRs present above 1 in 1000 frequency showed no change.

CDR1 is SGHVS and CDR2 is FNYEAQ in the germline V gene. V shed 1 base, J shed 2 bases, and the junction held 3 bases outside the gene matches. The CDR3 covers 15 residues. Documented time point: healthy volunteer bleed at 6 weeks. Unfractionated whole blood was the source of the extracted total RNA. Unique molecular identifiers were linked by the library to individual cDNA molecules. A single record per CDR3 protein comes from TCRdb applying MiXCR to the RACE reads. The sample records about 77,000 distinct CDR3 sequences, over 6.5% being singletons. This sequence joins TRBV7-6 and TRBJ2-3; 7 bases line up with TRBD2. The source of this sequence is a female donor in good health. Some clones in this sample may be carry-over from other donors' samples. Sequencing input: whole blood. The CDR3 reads CASSLGAGVTDTQYF. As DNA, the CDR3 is TGTGCCAGCAGCTTAGGGGCGGGGGTCACAGATACGCAGTATTTT.